Listed here are 16 T cell receptor beta chains from one sample, sequenced in a study of T-cell memory formation after mild COVID-19. TCRdb re-derived calls from the 5' RACE reads in MiXCR, one entry per CDR3 protein. The table records approximately 570,000 distinct CDR3 sequences, roughly 18% of them present only once. Material: PBMCs or a T cell subset sorted from them (not recorded which). The receptors here all came from an adult woman who had mild COVID-19 (a few samples of this study predate the infection). Cell type and time point are not known.

J is TRBJ2-3 and V is TRBV2; D tentatively reads TRBD1 or TRBD2 (5 bases each). V dropped 6 bases and J dropped 2 bases, with 12 bases sitting between them. This CDR3 has 14 amino acids. Germline values: CDR1 SNHLY, CDR2 FYNNEI. The CDR3 DNA reads as TGTGCCAGCAGCCCCTGGGGGTACACAGATACGCAGTATTTT. This encodes CASSPWGYTDTQYF.

V is TRBV7-6 and J is TRBJ1-6; D perhaps matches TRBD1 (5 bases). V was cut by 2 bases and J by 9 bases, with 14 bases left in between. The CDR3 consists of 15 residues. Germline loops: CDR1 SGHVS, CDR2 FNYEAQ. CDR3 protein: CASSLSSVRGSPLHF. The CDR3 nucleotides are TGTGCCAGCAGCTTAAGTTCGGTGAGGGGTTCACCCCTCCACTTT.

This clonotype was seen only once. The chain has TRBV24-1 and TRBJ1-5, with a tentative D call TRBD1 (5 bases). Germline lookup yields CDR1 KGHDR and CDR2 SFDVKD. This CDR3 is built from 13 residues. Trimming pared 5 bases from V and 7 bases from J, leaving 11 bases between. Here the CDR3 reads CATSGWDGQPQHF. The CDR3 DNA reads TGTGCCACCAGTGGATGGGACGGACAGCCCCAGCATTTT.

This chain joins TRBV18 and TRBJ2-3; no definite D call. V was cut by 0 bases and J by 2 bases, with 9 bases left in between. The V gene's germline CDR1 is KGHSH and CDR2 LQKENI. This CDR3 comprises 15 residues. This CDR3 is CASSPPSQVTDTQYF. CDR3 nucleotide sequence: TGTGCCAGCTCACCACCGTCTCAAGTCACAGATACGCAGTATTTT.

This clonotype was found a few times. V and J are TRBV6-2 or TRBV6-3 and TRBJ1-1, with a tentative D call TRBD1 (5 bases). The CDR3 extends over 15 amino acids. V lost 2 bases to trimming and J lost 4 bases, with 14 bases between them. CDR1 is MNHEY and CDR2 is SVGEGT in the germline V gene. CDR3 protein: CASSYLAGGGTEAFF. The CDR3 nucleotides are TGTGCCAGCAGTTACCTCGCCGGGGGAGGCACTGAAGCTTTCTTT.

At least ten counts were recorded for this clonotype. The J gene is TRBJ2-1, the V gene TRBV12-3 or TRBV12-4; 8 bases agree with TRBD2. There are 14 residues in the CDR3. V lost 6 bases and J lost 7; bases outside the gene matches: 8. The CDR3 DNA is TGTGCCAGCAGGGGAACTAGCGGATTAAATGAGCAGTTCTTC. It yields the protein CASRGTSGLNEQFF.

The CDR3 DNA follows: TGTGCCATCAGCGGGACAGCTTTTGGCTACACCTTC. Its protein product is CAISGTAFGYTF. V usage is TRBV10-3 and J usage is TRBJ1-2; 7 bases match TRBD1. The CDR3 is made up of 12 amino acids. The J segment lost 7 bases and the V segment lost 6 bases, leaving 5 bases of the junction unmatched. Germline CDR1 reads ENHRY; CDR2 reads SYGVKD.

This clonotype was picked up a small number of times. The chain links TRBV9 to TRBJ2-2, with 8 bases lining up with TRBD1. The CDR3 extends over 15 amino acids. The junction had 6 bases not matched to a gene; V was cut back by 2 bases and J by 6 bases. The germline CDR1 and CDR2 sequences are SGDLS and YYNGEE. CDR3 coding DNA: TGTGCCAGCAGCGTCGCAGGGGGCGCGTCCGGGGAGCTGTTTTTT. It encodes CASSVAGGASGELFF.

The chain is built from TRBV4-1 and TRBJ2-2; D ambiguous. Trimming left V 0 bases short and J 3 bases short, with 8 bases between. CDR1 is MGHRA, CDR2 YSYEKL, per germline. The length of the CDR3 is 15 residues. CDR3 sequence: CASSQEQSYTGELFF. CDR3 DNA: TGCGCCAGCAGCCAAGAGCAGAGCTACACCGGGGAGCTGTTTTTT.

This clonotype showed up just a few times. The chain recombines TRBV6-4 with TRBJ2-1, with D perhaps matching TRBD2 (6 bases). Trimming took 3 bases from V and 6 from J, leaving 12 bases between them. Germline CDR1 and CDR2: MRHNA and SNTAGT. CDR3 size: 14 residues. CDR3 loop: CASSEEGFANEQFF. The CDR3 nucleotides are TGTGCCAGCAGTGAGGAGGGATTTGCCAATGAGCAGTTCTTC.

At least ten counts were recorded for this clonotype. The chain couples TRBV20-1 to TRBJ1-2; 11 bases are a match to TRBD1. CDR3 length equals 16 residues. The V and J ends lost 6 bases and 2 bases, in that order; junction bases with no gene match: 11. CDR1 is DFQATT, CDR2 SNEGSKA, per germline (reference sequence). The CDR3 loop is CSAPPGTGGINYGYTF. The DNA of the CDR3 is TGCAGTGCCCCCCCCGGGACAGGGGGGATAAACTATGGCTACACCTTC.

This clonotype was observed a few times. V usage is TRBV4-1 and J usage is TRBJ2-7; 12 nucleotides align to TRBD2. The CDR3 covers 19 residues. The J segment lost 0 bases and the V segment lost 1 base, leaving 10 bases of the junction unmatched. Per germline, CDR1 MGHRA and CDR2 YSYEKL. The CDR3 reads CASSQAGLAGGPSSYEQYF. DNA of the CDR3: TGCGCCAGCAGCCAAGCTGGGCTAGCGGGGGGGCCTTCCTCCTACGAGCAGTACTTC.

This clonotype showed up just a few times. The chain carries TRBV27 and TRBJ2-3; TRBD1 aligns across 8 bases. The ends lost 3 bases at V and 3 bases at J; junction bases unmatched: 5. The length of the CDR3 is 15 residues. Germline CDR1 is MNHEY and CDR2 is SMNVEV (reference sequence). The CDR3 protein is CASSFMQGATDTQYF. CDR3 DNA sequence: TGTGCCAGCAGTTTTATGCAGGGGGCAACAGATACGCAGTATTTT.

As DNA, the CDR3 is TGTGCCAGCAGCTGGGGACAGAAGCAAGAGACCCAGTACTTC. Translation: CASSWGQKQETQYF. The chain uses TRBV5-5 and TRBJ2-5; 7 bases agree with TRBD1. The CDR3 runs 14 residues. Germline lookup yields CDR1 SGHKS and CDR2 YYEKEE (reference sequence). The ends lost 3 bases at V and 2 bases at J; junction bases unmatched: 4.

As DNA, the CDR3 is TGTGCCAGCAGTTTAACAGGGGGGGTCTGGGAGCAGTACTTC. Its protein product is CASSLTGGVWEQYF. V usage is TRBV27 and J usage is TRBJ2-7; possible D gene TRBD1, 8 bases. The V end lost 2 bases, the J end lost 7 bases, and 15 bases lay between the germline ends. The germline CDR1 and CDR2 sequences are MNHEY and SMNVEV (reference sequence). The CDR3 runs to 14 residues.

V and J are TRBV6-1 and TRBJ1-1; no clear D. V was shortened by 5 bases and J by 0 bases, with 10 bases between the two germline ends. The CDR3 has 14 residues. Per the germline V gene, CDR1 is MNHNS and CDR2 is SASEGT. The DNA of the CDR3 is TGTGCCAGCAGTCCTAAGAGGCTGAACACTGAAGCTTTCTTT. This translates into CASSPKRLNTEAFF.